This T cell receptor (beta chain) was sequenced in a study of blood T cell repertoires in COVID-19. Study information: Spain, Italy and the United States supplied samples that represented acute and convalescent COVID-19. Sample material is recorded as cDNA or gDNA derived from T cells, B-cell-depleted T cells, or PBMCs.

V trimming: 3 bases; J trimming: 7 bases; junction bases outside the gene matches: 15. The CDR3 totals 17 residues. CDR1 and CDR2 from the germline V gene are SEHNR and FQNEAQ (reference sequence). Under the authors' procedure: Reference gene primer amplification gave nucleated cell count estimates. The assay was immunoSEQ multiplex PCR, and TCRdb's table has in-frame clones only and misses some. V and J calls and clone size are copied from that table; D and trimming were computed from the DNA. The sample shows 75,000 to 90,000 clones, 91% of them seen only once. The sequenced sample consisted of peripheral blood. This TCR came from a woman between 50 and 59 years old in a cohort sampled during active COVID-19. J is TRBJ2-1 and V is TRBV7-9; 7 positions match TRBD1. The CDR3 reads CASSFSLVKGAVNEQFF. CDR3 nucleotides: TGTGCCAGCAGCTTTTCGTTGGTGAAGGGGGCTGTTAATGAGCAGTTCTTC.